In this sample, the clone carrying this TCR beta chain turned up a few times. Antigen: not known. Template-switching 5'RACE yielded the TCR cDNA; a universal primer site and UMIs were added in the process. One entry per CDR3 protein, called by TCRdb with MiXCR from the 5' RACE reads. The sample shows hundreds of thousands of distinct CDR3 sequences, about 19% of them seen only once. Germline V gene sequence: CDR1 SGHRS, CDR2 YFSETQ. Trimming shortened V by 0 bases and J by 7 bases, and 11 bases separated the two germline ends. The CDR3 contains 14 residues. This sample was included in a study of T cells after yellow fever vaccination. Points from the study as a whole: Most primary-vaccination clones recurred post-booster (around 95% CD4, roughly 87% CD8).

The V gene is TRBV5-1, the J gene TRBJ2-1; tentative D call: TRBD1 (5 bases). Sample: PBMCs, taken 15 days after the yellow fever booster vaccination. The sequence derives from a man in his thirties or forties who received the YFV17D yellow fever vaccine. Here the CDR3 DNA reads TGCGCCAGCAGCTTGGACAGGCTTAATAATGAGCAGTTCTTC. Translation gives CASSLDRLNNEQFF. Full variable domain (remainder filled in from reference TRBV5-1 and TRBJ2-1): KAGVTQTPRYLIKTRGQQVTLSCSPISGHRSVSWYQQTPGQGLQFLFEYFSETQRNKGNFPGRFSGRQFSNSRSEMNVSTLELGDSALYLCASSLDRLNNEQFFGPGTRLTVL.